This entry lists 15 T cell receptor beta chains sequenced from one sample in a study of blood T cell repertoires in COVID-19. Libraries were prepared by immunoSEQ multiplex PCR; TCRdb keeps only in-frame clonotypes and omits some of them. The profile shows some 110,000 clones, about nine tenths of them singletons. The sample was peripheral blood. These receptors all stem from a man in his forties with acute or convalescent COVID-19.

This chain connects TRBV10-3 to TRBJ2-5, with D perhaps TRBD1 (5 bases). The CDR3 extends over 13 amino acids. From germline, CDR1 is ENHRY and CDR2 SYGVKD. V shed 3 bases and J shed 2 bases, with 7 bases lying between them. CDR3 sequence reads: CAISDGAQETQYF. Written as DNA, the CDR3 is TGTGCCATCAGTGATGGGGCTCAAGAGACCCAGTACTTC.

The chain combines TRBV18 with TRBJ1-6; 7 nucleotides match TRBD1. The CDR3 spans 15 residues. J lost 7 bases, V lost 3 bases, and 6 bases had no gene match. The germline gives CDR1 KGHSH, CDR2 LQKENI. CDR3 protein: CASSPRGQKNSPLHF. The CDR3 nucleotides are TGTGCCAGCTCACCTAGGGGACAGAAGAATTCACCCCTCCACTTT.

Only a few counts were recorded for this clone. This chain connects TRBV5-4 to TRBJ2-2, with 7 bases aligning to TRBD2. This CDR3 is built from 16 residues. The germline CDR1 and CDR2 sequences are SGHNT and YYREEE (reference sequence). The V and J ends lost 4 bases and 5 bases, in that order; junction bases with no gene match: 11. In DNA form, the CDR3 reads TGTGCCAGCAGCGCGGGGGACTCCCGGAGGACCGGGGAGCTGTTTTTT. Its protein is CASSAGDSRRTGELFF.

The V gene is TRBV12-3 or TRBV12-4, the J gene TRBJ1-2; D possibly corresponds to TRBD1 (6 bases). The V gene lost 5 bases and the J gene lost 4 bases, with 8 bases spanning the gap. The CDR3 extends over 12 amino acids. CDR3 coding DNA: TGTGCCAGCAGTACAGGGTTCTATGGCTACACCTTC. Amino acids: CASSTGFYGYTF.

The V call is TRBV6-5, the J call TRBJ2-5, with 8 bases that match TRBD2. The V gene's germline CDR1 is MNHEY and CDR2 SVGAGI. J was trimmed by 7 bases and V by 6 bases; bases with no gene match: 10. The CDR3 sequence is 14 residues long. The CDR3 coding sequence is TGTGCCAGCAGCCAGGGACTAGGCGGGGGGACCCAGTACTTC. Its protein is CASSQGLGGGTQYF.

V gene TRBV11-2 combines with J gene TRBJ2-3; D unresolved. Trimming pared 1 base from V and 0 bases from J, leaving 8 bases between. This CDR3 has 15 residues. Germline V lookup: CDR1 SGHAT, CDR2 FQNNGV. The chain's CDR3 is CASSLGAASTDTQYF. The CDR3 coding sequence is TGTGCCAGCAGCTTAGGGGCAGCTAGCACAGATACGCAGTATTTT. The whole variable domain, filled in from reference TRBV11-2 and TRBJ2-3, reads EAGVAQSPRYKIIEKRQSVAFWCNPISGHATLYWYQQILGQGPKLLIQFQNNGVVDDSQLPKDRFSAERLKGVDSTLKIQPAKLEDSAVYLCASSLGAASTDTQYFGPGTRLTVL.

The chain links TRBV6-5 to TRBJ1-1, with 9 bases aligning to TRBD1. The germline V gene has CDR1 MNHEY and CDR2 SVGAGI. Trimming cost V 6 bases and J 5 bases; bases outside gene matches: 7. The CDR3 runs 14 residues. The CDR3 here is CASRMTGGGTEAFF. The CDR3, as DNA: TGTGCCAGCAGAATGACAGGGGGTGGGACTGAAGCTTTCTTT.

The chain is built from TRBV5-1 and TRBJ1-1, with D possibly TRBD1 on 5 matching bases. The germline V gene has CDR1 SGHRS and CDR2 YFSETQ. The V end lost 3 bases, the J end lost 0 bases, and 15 bases lay between the germline ends. The CDR3 has 16 residues. The CDR3: CASSSRPGVMNTEAFF. CDR3 DNA sequence: TGCGCCAGCAGCTCCAGACCGGGGGTCATGAACACTGAAGCTTTCTTT.

The chain is built from TRBV9 and TRBJ1-1; tentatively, D is TRBD1 (5 bases). This CDR3 has 14 residues. Trimming removed 3 bases from V and 5 bases from J, with 14 bases in between. Germline CDR1 and CDR2: SGDLS and YYNGEE. CDR3 sequence: CASSAPGSRTEAFF. DNA of the CDR3: TGTGCCAGCAGCGCTCCAGGGTCTCGGACTGAAGCTTTCTTT.

This clone was counted a few times. This sample also contains other DNA sequences that code for the same CDR3. The CDR3 DNA sequence: TGTGCCTGGAGTGGACAGGGGGATCAGCCCCAGCATTTT. This translates into CAWSGQGDQPQHF. The chain combines TRBV30 with TRBJ1-5, with 9 positions matching TRBD1. With V trimmed by 1 base and J by 5 bases, 0 bases remained unmatched. Germline lookup yields CDR1 GTSNPN and CDR2 SVGIG (reference sequence). The CDR3 is 13 residues long. The full variable domain, completed using reference TRBV30 and TRBJ1-5, is SQTIHQWPATLVQPVGSPLSLECTVEGTSNPNLYWYRQAAGRGLQLLFYSVGIGQISSEVPQNLSASRPQDRQFILSSKKLLLSDSGFYLCAWSGQGDQPQHFGDGTRLSIL.

In DNA form, the CDR3 reads TGTGCCAGCAGTTACTCCCTAGCAGGCGAGACCCAGTACTTC. Translated, it gives CASSYSLAGETQYF. This chain joins TRBV6-5 and TRBJ2-5; TRBD2 might be the D (5 bases). CDR1 and CDR2 from the germline V gene are MNHEY and SVGAGI. The CDR3 is 14 residues long. Trimming removed 0 bases at V and 5 bases at J, with 10 bases between.

Of note for this clone: Other nucleotide sequences in the sample specify the same CDR3. The genes are TRBV19 and TRBJ2-7; the D is unclear. Trimming stripped 1 base from V and 2 bases from J, with 6 bases between. This CDR3 has 13 amino acids. Germline V gene data show CDR1 as LNHDA and CDR2 as SQIVND (reference sequence). The CDR3 DNA sequence: TGTGCCAGTAGTATAGGGCGGACCTACGAGCAGTACTTC. Translation: CASSIGRTYEQYF.

This sequence joins TRBV5-5 and TRBJ2-2; possible D gene TRBD2, 6 bases. The CDR3 contains 16 residues. The V end lost 4 bases, the J end lost 3 bases, and 16 bases lay between the germline ends. Germline values: CDR1 SGHKS, CDR2 YYEKEE (reference sequence). The CDR3 nucleotides read TGTGCCAGCAGCCTAATGGCAGGGAGGTACACCGGGGAGCTGTTTTTT. Protein product: CASSLMAGRYTGELFF.

The chain couples TRBV6-1 to TRBJ1-5; possible D gene TRBD1, 6 bases. The CDR3 consists of 14 residues. Trimming removed 5 bases from V and 6 bases from J, with 14 bases in between. Germline CDR1 is MNHNS and CDR2 is SASEGT. CDR3 residues: CASSLGQLAQPQHF. The DNA of the CDR3 is TGTGCCAGCAGTCTCGGACAGCTCGCTCAGCCCCAGCATTTT.

The genes are TRBV19 and TRBJ1-5; the D gene is possibly TRBD1 (5 bases). CDR1 LNHDA and CDR2 SQIVND come from the germline V gene (reference sequence). CDR3 length: 15 amino acids. V lost 6 bases and J lost 1, with 13 bases in between. The CDR3 loop is CASRDTYLSNQPQHF. The CDR3 DNA is TGTGCCAGTAGGGACACCTATTTAAGCAATCAGCCCCAGCATTTT.